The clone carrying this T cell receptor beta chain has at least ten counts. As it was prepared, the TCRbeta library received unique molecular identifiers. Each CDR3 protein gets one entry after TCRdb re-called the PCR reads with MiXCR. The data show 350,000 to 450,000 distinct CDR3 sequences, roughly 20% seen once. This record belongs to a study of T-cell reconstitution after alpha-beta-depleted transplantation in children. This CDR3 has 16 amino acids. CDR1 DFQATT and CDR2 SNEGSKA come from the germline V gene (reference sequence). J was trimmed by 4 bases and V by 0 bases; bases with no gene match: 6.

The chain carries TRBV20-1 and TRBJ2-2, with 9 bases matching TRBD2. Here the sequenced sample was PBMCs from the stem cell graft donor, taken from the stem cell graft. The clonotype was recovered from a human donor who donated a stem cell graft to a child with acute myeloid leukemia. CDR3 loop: CSARDISGSTTGELFF. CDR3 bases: TGCAGTGCTAGAGATATTAGCGGGAGTACCACCGGGGAGCTGTTTTTT.